This record looks at one T cell receptor (beta chain) sequence and its context. The antigen is undetermined. This specimen belongs to a study of CD8 T cells in ankylosing spondylitis. The study, taken as a whole, reports: Among TCR beta sequences, a motif of under ten highly homologous variants appeared characteristic of ankylosing spondylitis blood.

As the method for making TCR beta libraries, quantitative 5'-RACE with molecular barcodes was used. From the 5' RACE reads, TCRdb called clonotypes with MiXCR, one entry per CDR3 protein. The sample holds some 240,000 distinct CDR3 sequences, 20% to 30% seen once. V lost 3 bases to trimming and J lost 0 bases, with 6 bases between them. This CDR3 is 13 amino acids long. The sequence came from a male donor with ankylosing spondylitis or in good health (not recorded which). The gene calls are TRBV12-3 or TRBV12-4 and TRBJ2-7; D is unclear. Material: blood, either unsorted or a sorted T cell fraction (not recorded which). The CDR3 DNA follows: TGTGCCAGCAGTTTCCGGACCTCCTACGAGCAGTACTTC. Residues: CASSFRTSYEQYF.